One and the same sample provided the 7 T cell receptor beta chains below, sequenced in a study of blood T cell repertoires in COVID-19. Profiled with immunoSEQ multiplex PCR; TCRdb holds only in-frame clones, not every one. Of around 160,000 clones detected, roughly 89% appear once; the ten largest clones hold 10%. Sequencing used peripheral blood. These TCRs come from a woman between 65 and 79 years old with COVID-19, enrolled during active disease.

The chain links TRBV10-2 to TRBJ1-2, with 8 positions matching TRBD1. The CDR3 runs to 15 residues. The germline V gene encodes CDR1 WSHSY and CDR2 SAAADI. The V segment lost 6 bases and the J segment 3 bases; nucleotides outside the gene matches: 9. This CDR3 is CASRHSGGADYGYTF. The CDR3 coding sequence is TGCGCCAGCAGACACTCAGGGGGCGCCGACTATGGCTACACCTTC.

This chain links TRBV5-1 with TRBJ2-5; D possibly corresponds to TRBD2 (5 bases). CDR1 SGHRS and CDR2 YFSETQ come from the germline V gene. The CDR3 is 15 amino acids. V shed 0 bases and J shed 5 bases, with 14 bases lying between them. CDR3 region: CASSLDSGSDETQYF. DNA for the CDR3: TGCGCCAGCAGCTTGGACTCGGGGAGTGATGAGACCCAGTACTTC.

The chain links TRBV5-4 to TRBJ2-3, with 8 bases fitting TRBD2. With 4 bases clipped from V and 1 base from J, the junction kept 2 bases outside the gene matches. The CDR3 extends over 14 amino acids. Germline V gene sequence: CDR1 SGHNT, CDR2 YYREEE (reference sequence). The CDR3 here is CASSRAGGTDTQYF. CDR3 sequence (DNA): TGTGCCAGCAGCCGAGCGGGGGGCACAGATACGCAGTATTTT.

This chain joins TRBV27 and TRBJ1-6, with TRBD1 as a possible D gene (5 bases). V was cut by 3 bases and J by 6 bases, with 9 bases left in between. Germline V CDR1 and CDR2: MNHEY, SMNVEV (reference sequence). The CDR3 spans 14 residues. CDR3 in amino acids: CASSFSRANSPLHF. The CDR3 nucleotides are TGTGCCAGCAGTTTCTCCAGGGCTAATTCACCCCTCCACTTT.

This chain links TRBV25-1 with TRBJ2-1; the match to TRBD2 covers 10 bases. Trimming took 5 bases from V and 7 from J; bases not matched to a gene: 11. The V gene's germline CDR1 is MGHDK and CDR2 SYGVNS. This CDR3 spans 16 amino acids. The CDR3 nucleotides are TGTGCCAGCAGTCCCCTTCTAGCGGGGGCGGGGAATGAGCAGTTCTTC. This sequence encodes CASSPLLAGAGNEQFF. The entire variable domain, with the rest obtained from reference TRBV25-1 and TRBJ2-1, is as follows: EADIYQTPRYLVIGTGKKITLECSQTMGHDKMYWYQQDPGMELHLIHYSYGVNSTEKGDLSSESTVSRIRTEHFPLTLESARPSHTSQYLCASSPLLAGAGNEQFFGPGTRLTVL.

This clone was detected a few times. J is TRBJ1-5 and V is TRBV29-1; unclear D gene. Per the germline V gene, CDR1 is SQVTM and CDR2 is ANQGSEA. This CDR3 region has 13 residues. The V and J ends lost 0 bases and 7 bases respectively, with 10 bases between them. The CDR3 nucleotides read TGCAGCGTTGAAGATCATCCAGGCCAGCCCCAGCATTTT. It codes for CSVEDHPGQPQHF.

The rearrangement uses TRBV5-6 and TRBJ1-2, with TRBD1 identical over 10 bases. The length of the CDR3 is 17 residues. Germline assignment: CDR1 SGHDT and CDR2 YYEEEE. V lost 5 bases to trimming and J lost 6 bases; unmatched junction nucleotides: 16. The CDR3: CASSTLGSGQGSHGYTF. DNA of the CDR3: TGTGCCAGCAGTACGCTAGGTTCGGGACAGGGGTCCCATGGCTACACCTTC.